This T cell receptor (beta chain) stems from a study of blood T cell repertoires in COVID-19. The CDR3 contains 15 residues. Germline CDR1 and CDR2: KGHSH and LQKENI. V lost 6 bases and J lost 2; bases outside the gene matches: 4. In the original analysis: It was from reference gene primer amplification that nucleated cell counts were estimated. Clones were sequenced by immunoSEQ multiplex PCR, and TCRdb holds only the in-frame ones, with some missing. D and trimming come from the DNA, and the V and J calls and clone size come from that table. The profile shows under 200,000 clones, around three quarters of them singletons.

The sequenced sample was peripheral blood. This chain joins TRBV18 and TRBJ2-2; 9 positions agree with TRBD1. This clonotype originated in a man between 60 and 75 years old with active or convalescent COVID-19. The CDR3 loop is CASSRTGVNTGELFF. In nucleotides, the CDR3 is TGTGCCAGCTCCCGGACAGGGGTCAACACCGGGGAGCTGTTTTTT. The complete variable domain, with remaining parts taken from reference TRBV18 and TRBJ2-2, reads NAGVMQNPRHLVRRRGQEARLRCSPMKGHSHVYWYRQLPEEGLKFMVYLQKENIIDESGMPKERFSAEFPKEGPSILRIQQVVRGDSAAYFCASSRTGVNTGELFFGEGSRLTVL.